A single sample gave rise to the 26 T cell receptor beta chains below, sequenced in a study of beta chain features in type 1 diabetes. Study-level points and caveats: There was a moderate but significant shortening of TCRB CDR3s in all four CD4+ subsets of Type 1 diabetes patients.

Sequencing targeted expressed TCRB transcripts, as all isolated RNA had been reverse transcribed. Assay used: immunoSEQ multiplex PCR; TCRdb lists only in-frame clones, some missing. The repertoire holds 150,000 to 190,000 clones, with 10% as singletons. Their specific antigens are unknown. Sequencing used central memory CD4+ T cells from blood. All receptors come from a man aged 25 to 40 with type 1 diabetes.

V is TRBV2 and J is TRBJ1-1; D gene unclear. The germline V and J ends were trimmed by 6 bases and 2 bases, with 16 bases remaining between them. Germline CDR1 reads SNHLY; CDR2 reads FYNNEI. The CDR3 length is 15 residues. CDR3: CASRPWAALNTEAFF. CDR3 nucleotides: TGTGCCAGCAGACCATGGGCAGCTCTTAACACTGAAGCTTTCTTT.

This clone was recorded a few times. V usage is TRBV5-4 and J usage is TRBJ2-3; 7 bases match TRBD2. Germline V gene lookup returns CDR1 SGHNT and CDR2 YYREEE (reference sequence). V lost 5 bases to trimming and J lost 0 bases; unmatched junction nucleotides: 6. The CDR3 covers 15 residues. The CDR3 DNA sequence: TGTGCCAGCAGGGCCGGGACTACGAGCACAGATACGCAGTATTTT. Its translation: CASRAGTTSTDTQYF.

There are a few counts of this clone. V usage is TRBV19 and J usage is TRBJ1-1, with TRBD1 matching over 8 bases. V lost 7 bases, J lost 6 bases, and 13 bases stayed unmatched. Germline V gene lookup returns CDR1 LNHDA and CDR2 SQIVND (reference sequence). The CDR3 is 15 amino acids. The CDR3 DNA is TGTGCCAGTAAACTCTCCCCCAGGGGGCGGGCTGAAGCTTTCTTT. It encodes CASKLSPRGRAEAFF.

V and J are TRBV29-1 and TRBJ1-2, with a possible D match to TRBD1 (6 bases). This CDR3 has 11 residues. Germline V CDR1 and CDR2: SQVTM, ANQGSEA. The CDR3 is CSGGAGEGYTF. CDR3 coding DNA: TGCAGTGGGGGGGCAGGGGAAGGCTACACCTTC.

The J gene is TRBJ2-7, the V gene TRBV2, with 12 bases identical to TRBD2. Germline lookup yields CDR1 SNHLY and CDR2 FYNNEI. The CDR3 loop spans 15 amino acids. Trimming at V came to 4 bases and at J to 11 bases, leaving 12 bases not matched to a gene. CDR3 sequence: CASSALAGGAGPEYF. The CDR3 nucleotides read TGTGCCAGCAGTGCCCTAGCGGGAGGGGCCGGGCCGGAGTACTTC.

The gene calls are TRBV2 and TRBJ2-5, with 10 bases lining up with TRBD2. V shed 7 bases and J 4 bases; nucleotides not matched to a gene: 12. Looked up from germline, CDR1 is SNHLY and CDR2 is FYNNEI. The CDR3 covers 16 residues. CDR3 sequence reads: CASTPTLAGEGETQYF. CDR3 nucleotide sequence: TGTGCCAGCACACCAACTCTAGCGGGAGAAGGAGAGACCCAGTACTTC.

The J gene is TRBJ1-1, the V gene TRBV29-1; TRBD1 is a possible D gene (6 bases). Per germline, CDR1 SQVTM and CDR2 ANQGSEA. The CDR3 length is 13 residues. With 5 bases removed from V and 6 bases from J, the gap between germline ends came to 16 bases. CDR3 in amino acids: CSVLSGQSPEAFF. The CDR3 bases are TGCAGCGTTCTATCCGGACAGAGTCCTGAAGCTTTCTTT.

The chain recombines TRBV15 with TRBJ1-5, with D tentatively TRBD1 (5 bases). The CDR3 contains 19 residues. V gave up 1 base and J gave up 2 bases, with 21 bases separating them. From germline, CDR1 is LNHNV and CDR2 YYDKDF (reference sequence). As DNA, the CDR3 is TGTGCCACCAGCAGAGGTAGGGTAGGGGCAGGCTATGGCAATCAGCCCCAGCATTTT. It translates to CATSRGRVGAGYGNQPQHF.

The V gene is TRBV28, the J gene TRBJ2-3; D possibly corresponds to TRBD1 (6 bases). V was clipped by 4 bases and J by 3 bases, with 17 bases between them. This CDR3 has 16 amino acids. Germline CDR1 MDHEN, CDR2 SYDVKM. CDR3 region: CASSSPRGGRTDTQYF. The CDR3 DNA is TGTGCCAGCAGTTCACCTAGAGGGGGAAGAACAGATACGCAGTATTTT.

This clone has only a few counts. V gene TRBV4-1 combines with J gene TRBJ1-2, with a tentative D call TRBD1 (5 bases). Between the trimmed V and J ends, which lost 3 bases and 8 bases, there was a span of 13 bases. The CDR3 runs to 13 residues. Germline-derived CDR1 and CDR2 are MGHRA and YSYEKL. CDR3 DNA: TGCGCCAGCAGCCAGCCGGGGGTCGGGGGCTACACCTTC. Protein product: CASSQPGVGGYTF.

The chain employs TRBV9 and TRBJ2-5; possible D gene TRBD2, 5 bases. V lost 4 bases, J lost 2 bases, and 9 bases lay in between. Germline V gives CDR1 SGDLS, CDR2 YYNGEE. This CDR3 is 13 amino acids long. This chain's CDR3 is CASSLSGQETQYF. The DNA for the CDR3 is TGTGCCAGCAGCCTCAGCGGTCAAGAGACCCAGTACTTC.

The rearrangement links TRBV28 to TRBJ1-5; the D is unclear. Germline CDR1 and CDR2: MDHEN and SYDVKM. The CDR3 is made up of 14 amino acids. Deletions cut 7 bases from V and 4 bases from J, with 14 bases between. DNA for the CDR3: TGTGCCAGCACCATTCTCCGGGGAAATCAGCCCCAGCATTTT. Translating gives CASTILRGNQPQHF. Based on the CDR3 plus reference TRBV28 and TRBJ1-5, the full variable domain is DVKVTQSSRYLVKRTGEKVFLECVQDMDHENMFWYRQDPGLGLRLIYFSYDVKMKEKGDIPEGYSVSREKKERFSLILESASTNQTSMYLCASTILRGNQPQHFGDGTRLSIL.

J is TRBJ1-1 and V is TRBV28; D call uncertain. CDR3 length: 13 amino acids. V was clipped by 4 bases and J by 5 bases, with 11 bases between them. Germline V CDR1 and CDR2: MDHEN, SYDVKM. CDR3 amino acids: CASSSLLRTEAFF. CDR3 nucleotides: TGTGCCAGCAGTTCTCTCCTGAGGACTGAAGCTTTCTTT.

Details on this clone: Relative to the germline gene, one junction end is altered; a read error may explain this. The J gene is TRBJ1-3, the V gene TRBV7-6, with D tentatively TRBD1 (6 bases). The germline V gene encodes CDR1 SGHVS and CDR2 FNYEAQ. CDR3 length: 12 amino acids. The CDR3 loop is CASSLPEGDTSF. The CDR3 DNA reads as TGTGCCAGCAGCTTGCCCGAGGGGGACACCTCCTTT.

The chain has TRBV7-2 and TRBJ2-7, with 7 bases identical to TRBD2. This CDR3 has 16 residues. Unmatched junction bases numbered 9, after V lost 2 bases and J lost 2 bases. CDR1 SGHTA and CDR2 FQGNSA come from the germline V gene. The CDR3 DNA sequence: TGTGCCAGCAGCTTATCGGCGGCTAGCGGAACCTACGAGCAGTACTTC. This encodes CASSLSAASGTYEQYF.

CDR3 nucleotides: TGCGCCAGCAGCCAAGATCAGGCTGGGACTAGCGGTTACAATGAGCAGTTCTTC. This translates into CASSQDQAGTSGYNEQFF. V is TRBV4-1 and J is TRBJ2-1; 11 bases agree with TRBD2. The CDR3 runs 18 residues. J was trimmed by 4 bases and V by 0 bases; bases with no gene match: 8. From germline, CDR1 is MGHRA and CDR2 YSYEKL.

The rearrangement links TRBV11-2 to TRBJ2-2; D is undetermined. Germline V gene data show CDR1 as SGHAT and CDR2 as FQNNGV. V lost 5 bases, J lost 5 bases, and 9 bases lay in between. The CDR3 runs 13 residues. Here the CDR3 DNA reads TGTGCCAGCAGCCTTAGCTCAACCGGGGAGCTGTTTTTT. This encodes CASSLSSTGELFF.

The chain uses TRBV27 and TRBJ2-7, with TRBD1 identical over 10 bases. The CDR3 has 15 residues. Per the germline V gene, CDR1 is MNHEY and CDR2 is SMNVEV (reference sequence). The ends lost 8 bases at V and 6 bases at J; junction bases unmatched: 13. Here the CDR3 reads CASVKNDRQGAEQYF. The CDR3 bases are TGTGCCAGCGTTAAAAATGATCGACAGGGGGCCGAGCAGTACTTC.

The sample holds a few counts of this clone. The chain couples TRBV7-9 to TRBJ1-2; a possible D gene is TRBD1 (6 bases). Germline CDR1 is SEHNR and CDR2 is FQNEAQ (reference sequence). The length of the CDR3 is 16 residues. Trimming removed 5 bases from V and 1 base from J, with 17 bases in between. The CDR3 coding sequence is TGTGCCAGCAGCGGAGGCAAGGACAGATTTAACTATGGCTACACCTTC. Translated, it gives CASSGGKDRFNYGYTF.

CDR3 coding DNA: TGTGCCAGCAGCCGGGACAGGTTGAATGAGCAGTTCTTC. The encoded protein is CASSRDRLNEQFF. The chain recombines TRBV11-2 with TRBJ2-1, with TRBD1 matching over 8 bases. J was trimmed by 7 bases and V by 5 bases; bases with no gene match: 4. Germline V gene sequence: CDR1 SGHAT, CDR2 FQNNGV. The CDR3 has 13 residues.

There are a few counts of this clone. The rearrangement joins TRBV14 to TRBJ1-1; D perhaps matches TRBD1 (5 bases). Germline CDR1 SGHDN, CDR2 FVKESK. Trimming removed 1 base from V and 6 bases from J, with 12 bases in between. CDR3 length equals 14 residues. CDR3 DNA: TGTGCCAGCAGCCAAGGTGGGGCAGGGCCTGAAGCTTTCTTT. Translated, it gives CASSQGGAGPEAFF.

The genes are TRBV29-1 and TRBJ2-7; 8 bases align to TRBD1. V shed 6 bases, J shed 5 bases, and the junction held 9 bases outside the gene matches. Germline V lookup: CDR1 SQVTM, CDR2 ANQGSEA. CDR3 length: 13 residues. In DNA, the CDR3 is TGCAGCGTGGCTTCAGGGGGCGCGGACGAGCAGTACTTC. It encodes CSVASGGADEQYF.

Only a few counts were recorded for this clone. The V gene is TRBV5-1, the J gene TRBJ2-6, with D perhaps TRBD1 (6 bases). Looked up from germline, CDR1 is SGHRS and CDR2 is YFSETQ. The CDR3 is 19 residues long. Trimming cost V 2 bases and J 0 bases, with 18 bases left between them. Here the CDR3 reads CASSFLPTGIDSGANVLTF. The CDR3 coding sequence is TGCGCCAGCAGCTTCCTACCTACAGGGATCGACTCTGGGGCCAACGTCCTGACTTTC.

J is TRBJ2-2 and V is TRBV30; D unresolved. Germline CDR1 and CDR2: GTSNPN and SVGIG (reference sequence). V was shortened by 6 bases and J by 8 bases, with 22 bases between the two germline ends. This CDR3 comprises 15 residues. In DNA form, the CDR3 reads TGTGCCTGCCGGAGCTCATATTCCGAAAGGGGGGAGCTGTTTTTT. It encodes CACRSSYSERGELFF.

This clone was seen a handful of times. V and J are TRBV28 and TRBJ2-7; tentatively, D is TRBD2 (5 bases). CDR1 is MDHEN, CDR2 SYDVKM, per germline. Trimming cost V 6 bases and J 4 bases, with 16 bases left between them. The CDR3 runs 14 residues. The CDR3 DNA reads as TGTGCCAGCAGCCCGGAGGACTTAGAGTACGAGCAGTACTTC. It translates to CASSPEDLEYEQYF.

The gene calls are TRBV28 and TRBJ2-2; possible D gene TRBD2, 6 bases. Trimming cost V 2 bases and J 6 bases, with 10 bases left between them. Germline CDR1 is MDHEN and CDR2 is SYDVKM. The CDR3 has 14 residues. CDR3 in amino acids: CASSLLKRAGELFF. The DNA for the CDR3 is TGTGCCAGCAGTTTACTAAAGCGGGCCGGGGAGCTGTTTTTT. Drawing the rest from reference TRBV28 and TRBJ2-2, the complete variable domain is DVKVTQSSRYLVKRTGEKVFLECVQDMDHENMFWYRQDPGLGLRLIYFSYDVKMKEKGDIPEGYSVSREKKERFSLILESASTNQTSMYLCASSLLKRAGELFFGEGSRLTVL.